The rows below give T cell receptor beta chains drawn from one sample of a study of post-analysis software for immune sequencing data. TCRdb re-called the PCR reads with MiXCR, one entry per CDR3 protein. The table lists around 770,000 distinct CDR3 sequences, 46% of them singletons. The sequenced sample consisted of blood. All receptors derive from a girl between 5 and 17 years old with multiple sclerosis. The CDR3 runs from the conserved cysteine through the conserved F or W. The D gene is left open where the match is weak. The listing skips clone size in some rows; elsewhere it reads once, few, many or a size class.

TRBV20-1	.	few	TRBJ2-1	TGCAGTGCTAGCATTAGTAATGAGCAGTTCTTC	CSASISNEQFF
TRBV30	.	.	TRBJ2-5	TGTGCCTGGAGGGACGGAGAAGAGACCCAGTACTTC	CAWRDGEETQYF
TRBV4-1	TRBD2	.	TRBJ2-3	TGCGCCAGCAGCCAAGAAGCTAGCGGGAGGGCCCCTAGCACAGATACGCAGTATTTT	CASSQEASGRAPSTDTQYF
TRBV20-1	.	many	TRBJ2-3	TGCAGCTTAAGAGACAGTTTGACAGATACGCAGTATTTT	CSLRDSLTDTQYF
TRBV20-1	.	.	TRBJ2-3	TGCAGTGCTAGATTTAACACAGATACGCAGTATTTT	CSARFNTDTQYF
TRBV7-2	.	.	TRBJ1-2	TGTGCCAGCAGCTTAGGGCCGGAGTCGGGAGGCTACACCTTC	CASSLGPESGGYTF
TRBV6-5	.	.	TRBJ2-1	TGTGCCAGCAGTTACGCGGGATTGGCCAATGAGCAGTTCTTC	CASSYAGLANEQFF
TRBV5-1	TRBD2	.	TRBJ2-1	TGCGCCAGCAGCTTGGCCGGGGGCGGGGGGCATAATGGCAATGAGCAGTTCTTC	CASSLAGGGGHNGNEQFF
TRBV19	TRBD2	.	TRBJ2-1	TGTGCCAGTGGACTTAGCGGGAGTCTCTGGAATGAGCAGTTCTTC	CASGLSGSLWNEQFF
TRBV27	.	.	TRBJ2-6	TGTGCCAGCAGTCGAGGGTTACCTGGGGCCAACGTCCTGACTTTC	CASSRGLPGANVLTF
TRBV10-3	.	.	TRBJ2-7	TGTGCCATCAGGCCGGGACAAGAATACGAGCAGTACTTC	CAIRPGQEYEQYF
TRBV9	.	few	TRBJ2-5	TGTGCCAGCAGCGTAGGGAGCCGAATTTCCAAGTACGCTCAAGAGACCCAGTACTTC	CASSVGSRISKYAQETQYF
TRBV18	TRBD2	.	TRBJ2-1	TGTGCCAGTGCCGGGACTAACCACAATGAGCAGTTCTTC	CASAGTNHNEQFF
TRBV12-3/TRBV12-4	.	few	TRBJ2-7	TGTGCCAGCAGCCCGTACAGCGGTGAGAGCTCCTACGAGCAGTACTTC	CASSPYSGESSYEQYF
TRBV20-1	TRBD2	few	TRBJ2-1	TGCAGTGCTAGAGACCTAACCGGGAGGGGCTACAATGAGCAGTTCTTC	CSARDLTGRGYNEQFF
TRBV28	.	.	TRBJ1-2	TGTGCCAGCAGTCAAACTCCGGGCAGGGCGTATGGCTACACCTTC	CASSQTPGRAYGYTF
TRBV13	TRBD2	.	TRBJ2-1	TGTGCCAGCAGCTTGGGACTAGCGGGAGGCCCTAGCTCCTACAATGAGCAGTTCTTC	CASSLGLAGGPSSYNEQFF
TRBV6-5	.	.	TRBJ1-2	TGTGCCTGCTGGGGGCACACGGGCTTCGGCTACACCTTC	CACWGHTGFGYTF
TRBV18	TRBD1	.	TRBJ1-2	TGTGCCAGCTCACCTCAACGGACACAGGGGAAGGATGGCTACACCTTC	CASSPQRTQGKDGYTF
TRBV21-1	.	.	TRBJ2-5	TGTGCCAGCAGCAAAGGAGGACTCTCGGGGGAGCAGTACTTC	CASSKGGLSGEQYF
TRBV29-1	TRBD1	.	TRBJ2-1	TGCAGCGTTGGACAGGGAGTCTACAATGGGCAGTTCTTC	CSVGQGVYNGQFF
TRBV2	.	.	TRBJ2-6	TGTGCCAGCAGTGTCCGGGCTGCTGGGGCCAACGTCCTGACTTTC	CASSVRAAGANVLTF
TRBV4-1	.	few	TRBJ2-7	TGCGCCAGCAGCCAAAGCCCCTCCTACGAGCAGTACTTC	CASSQSPSYEQYF
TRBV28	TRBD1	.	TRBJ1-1	TGTGCCAGCAGTTTATTTGGGGACAGGGGTTATGAAGCTTTCTTT	CASSLFGDRGYEAFF
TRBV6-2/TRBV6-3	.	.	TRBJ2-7	TGTGCCAGCAGTTACGTCCGTGGTGGGAGCTCCTACGAGCAGTACTTC	CASSYVRGGSSYEQYF
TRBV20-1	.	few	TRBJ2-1	TGCAGTGCTAGACCCACTATCCGCCCATTCCCCCATGAGCAGTTCTTC	CSARPTIRPFPHEQFF
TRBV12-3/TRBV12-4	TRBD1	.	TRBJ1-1	TGTGCCAGCAGTCTCCCGGGACAGCCTTCTGAAGCTTTCTTT	CASSLPGQPSEAFF
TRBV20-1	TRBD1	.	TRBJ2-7	TGCAGTGCCGTCCCCCAGGGGGCCTCACGCTACGAGCAGTACTTC	CSAVPQGASRYEQYF
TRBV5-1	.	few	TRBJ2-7	TGCGCCAGCAGCGCCGAGCTCAGAAGCTACGAGCAGTACTTC	CASSAELRSYEQYF
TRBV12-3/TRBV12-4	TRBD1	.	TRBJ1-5	TGTGCCAGCAGTACTCGGAGGGGAGGGGACAGCAATAGCAATCAGCCCCAGCATTTT	CASSTRRGGDSNSNQPQHF
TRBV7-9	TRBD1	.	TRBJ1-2	TGTGCCAGCAGCGGTGGGACAGAGGAATATGGCTACACCTTC	CASSGGTEEYGYTF
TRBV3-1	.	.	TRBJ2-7	TGTGCCAGCAACCTAGGATTAGCGGAGCTCTACGAGCAGTACTTC	CASNLGLAELYEQYF
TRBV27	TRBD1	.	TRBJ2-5	TGTGTCAGCAGTTTATCTATAGCCGGGACAGGGGGAGAGACCCAGTACTTC	CVSSLSIAGTGGETQYF
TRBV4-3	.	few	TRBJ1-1	TGCGCCAGCAGCGCAGGGGAAAACGGCCTCCACACTGAAGCTTTCTTT	CASSAGENGLHTEAFF
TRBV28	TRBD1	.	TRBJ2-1	TGTGCCACCACGGACAGGTACAATGAGCAGTTCTTC	CATTDRYNEQFF
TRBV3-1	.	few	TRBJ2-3	TGTGCCAGCAGCCAAGTAATAATAGCGGTAACAGATACGCAGTATTTT	CASSQVIIAVTDTQYF
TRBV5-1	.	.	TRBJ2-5	TGCGCCAGCAGCCCCGGTTTACCCCAAGAGACCCAGTACTTC	CASSPGLPQETQYF
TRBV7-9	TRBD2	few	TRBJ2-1	TGTGCCAGCAGCTTTCGGACTAGCGGGCACTGGGGGAATGAGCAGTTCTTC	CASSFRTSGHWGNEQFF
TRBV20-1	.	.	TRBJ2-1	TGCAGTGCTAGGGAAGCGTTATCCTACAATGAGCAGTTCTTC	CSAREALSYNEQFF
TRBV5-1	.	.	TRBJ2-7	TGCGCCAGCAGCTTGGCCAGCGCGGGTGGTGAGCAGTACTTC	CASSLASAGGEQYF
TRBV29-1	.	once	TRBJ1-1	TGCAGCGTTGAACGGGGGACGAACACTGAAGCTTTCTTT	CSVERGTNTEAFF
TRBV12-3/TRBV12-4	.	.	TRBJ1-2	TGTGCCAGCAGTTCCGATGGAGACAGTCCCAACTATGGCTACACCTTC	CASSSDGDSPNYGYTF
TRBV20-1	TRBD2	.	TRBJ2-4	TGCAGTGCTATAATCCTAGCGGCCTCCAAAAACATTCAGTACTTC	CSAIILAASKNIQYF
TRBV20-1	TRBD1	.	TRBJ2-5	TGCAGTGCCAGACAGGGTTTGGAGACCCAGTACTTC	CSARQGLETQYF
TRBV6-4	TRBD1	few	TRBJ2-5	TGTGCCAGCTGGACAGGACAAGAGACCCAGTACTTC	CASWTGQETQYF
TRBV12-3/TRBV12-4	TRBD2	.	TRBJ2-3	TGTGCCAGCAGCCCCAGACTAGCGGGAGAAATTCAGGGCACAGATACGCAGTATTTT	CASSPRLAGEIQGTDTQYF
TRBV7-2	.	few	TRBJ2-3	TGTGCCAGCAGCTTGGTAGCGGATAGCACAGATACGCAGTATTTT	CASSLVADSTDTQYF
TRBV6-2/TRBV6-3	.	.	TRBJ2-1	TGTGCCAGCAACATCCCCCTAGCGCCAACCCCCTACAATGAGCAGTTCTTC	CASNIPLAPTPYNEQFF